A selection of T cell receptor beta chains follows, all from one sample in a study of blood T cell repertoires in COVID-19. Measured with immunoSEQ multiplex PCR; TCRdb has only the in-frame clones, and not every one. Among 250,000 to 350,000 clones listed, around 90% were seen once. Sample: PBMCs or T cells enriched from blood (not recorded which). These receptors were obtained from a man aged 60-69 years who had recovered from COVID-19. The CDR3 runs from the conserved cysteine through the conserved F or W. A D gene is named only where the DNA matches it firmly. Only part of the rows carry a size: once, few, many, or a class if the clone is expanded.

clone_size: .; d_call: .; v_call: TRBV2; j_call: TRBJ1-3; cdr3_nt: TGTGCCAGCGTTGACGACTTCTCTGGAAACACCATATATTTT; cdr3_aa: CASVDDFSGNTIYF
clone_size: .; d_call: TRBD2; v_call: TRBV7-2; j_call: TRBJ2-1; cdr3_nt: TGTGCCAGCACCCCGGGAGGCAGCCTCAATGAGCAGTTCTTC; cdr3_aa: CASTPGGSLNEQFF
clone_size: .; d_call: TRBD1; v_call: TRBV6-5; j_call: TRBJ1-1; cdr3_nt: TGTGCCAGCAGGGGACAGGGTGTTACTGAAGCTTTCTTT; cdr3_aa: CASRGQGVTEAFF
clone_size: .; d_call: TRBD1; v_call: TRBV2; j_call: TRBJ1-5; cdr3_nt: TGTGCCAGCAGGGGGGACAGGGAAATTGGGCCCCAGCATTTT; cdr3_aa: CASRGDREIGPQHF
clone_size: .; d_call: TRBD2; v_call: TRBV4-3; j_call: TRBJ2-5; cdr3_nt: TGCGCCAGCAGCCAAGGGGACCTAGCGGGGGGTAGACAAGAGACCCAGTACTTC; cdr3_aa: CASSQGDLAGGRQETQYF
clone_size: .; d_call: .; v_call: TRBV12-3/TRBV12-4; j_call: TRBJ2-1; cdr3_nt: TGTGCCAGTGCGACGGACACCTACAATGAGCAGTTCTTC; cdr3_aa: CASATDTYNEQFF
clone_size: few; d_call: TRBD1; v_call: TRBV27; j_call: TRBJ2-7; cdr3_nt: TGTGCCAGCAGTTTTCGATGGGGACAGGCCACCTACGAGCAGTACTTC; cdr3_aa: CASSFRWGQATYEQYF
clone_size: .; d_call: .; v_call: TRBV10-3; j_call: TRBJ1-5; cdr3_nt: TGTGCCATCAGCGCGGGGGGCCAGCCCCAGCATTTT; cdr3_aa: CAISAGGQPQHF
clone_size: .; d_call: .; v_call: TRBV21-1; j_call: TRBJ1-2; cdr3_nt: TGTGCCAGCAGCAAACGGAGAATTATTTGGACAATCTATGGCTACACCTTC; cdr3_aa: CASSKRRIIWTIYGYTF
clone_size: .; d_call: TRBD2; v_call: TRBV18; j_call: TRBJ2-7; cdr3_nt: TGTGCCAGCTCACCCGTTAGCGGGAGGACCTACGAGCAGTACTTC; cdr3_aa: CASSPVSGRTYEQYF
clone_size: .; d_call: TRBD1; v_call: TRBV5-4; j_call: TRBJ1-5; cdr3_nt: TGTGCCAGCAGCCGGGACAGGGAAGGGAGCCAGCCCCAGCATTTT; cdr3_aa: CASSRDREGSQPQHF
clone_size: once; d_call: TRBD2; v_call: TRBV5-1; j_call: TRBJ2-1; cdr3_nt: TGCGCCAGCAGCTTCAGCGGGGGGGCCGGCAATGAGCAGTTCTTC; cdr3_aa: CASSFSGGAGNEQFF
clone_size: .; d_call: .; v_call: TRBV5-5; j_call: TRBJ1-6; cdr3_nt: TGTGCCAGCAGCTTGAGGACAGCCAATTCACCCCTCCACTTT; cdr3_aa: CASSLRTANSPLHF
clone_size: .; d_call: .; v_call: TRBV6-6; j_call: TRBJ2-7; cdr3_nt: TGTGCCAGCAGTCCTCGGGGGTGGGGGACCGTGCTCGTCGAGCAGTACTTC; cdr3_aa: CASSPRGWGTVLVEQYF
clone_size: .; d_call: .; v_call: TRBV18; j_call: TRBJ2-1; cdr3_nt: TGTGCCAGCTCACCCCGGGACAACTACAATGAGCAGTTCTTC; cdr3_aa: CASSPRDNYNEQFF
clone_size: .; d_call: .; v_call: TRBV3-1/TRBV3-2; j_call: TRBJ2-3; cdr3_nt: TGTGCCAGCAGCCAAGCGGCGGGGAAGAGCACAGATACGCAGTATTTT; cdr3_aa: CASSQAAGKSTDTQYF
clone_size: .; d_call: TRBD1; v_call: TRBV19; j_call: TRBJ1-2; cdr3_nt: TGTGCCAGTAGTATCGGGACAGGGGGCTATGGCTACACCTTC; cdr3_aa: CASSIGTGGYGYTF
clone_size: once; d_call: TRBD1; v_call: TRBV3-1/TRBV3-2; j_call: TRBJ1-2; cdr3_nt: TGTGCCAGCAGCCTAAGACAGGGGGCTACCTATGGCTACACCTTC; cdr3_aa: CASSLRQGATYGYTF